This T cell receptor (beta chain) is from a study of human T cells and chemical hapten exposure (dated by TCRdb to about 2021). The study in broad terms: For sensitization, 2% DPC in acetone was applied to a 2 cm by 2 cm area of upper inner arm skin. Patch tests used Finn chambers with 0.01% DPC on the upper back, scored after 6 days by International Contact Dermatitis Research Group standards. Peripheral blood TCR repertoire changes were tracked in vivo in alopecia patients during primary and secondary sensitization to the hapten diphenylcyclopropenone (DPC). For TCR sequencing, blood came from twenty-nine alopecia patients at anywhere from one to four time points (pre-sensitization, 2, 6 and 24 weeks). Blood samples were taken from patients before sensitization (week 0) and at 2, 6 and about 24 weeks after DPC sensitization. Most of the patients in the cohort were female, and the cohort covered alopecia areata with under or over 50% scalp involvement, alopecia totalis and alopecia universalis. Libraries were combined into a pool for sequencing, and differences in TCR yield between samples came mainly from small differences in library volumes within the pool. Throughout the study period of 20 to 30 weeks, patients also received therapeutic DPC doses to the scalp every week. Broader findings and caveats from the paper: No change with DPC sensitization was found in the number of TCRs above 1 in 1000 frequency, and no evidence of global repertoire structure alterations was found. Repeated subsampling changed both the strength of the expansion versus patch-test correlation and the threshold at which that correlation became significant. A positive correlation was found between the number of PT1 expanded TCRs and patch test score, with significance reached at thresholds 8, 16 and 32 but not 4. Compared with pre-sensitization or healthy control sets, expanded TCRs formed significantly more large CDR3 similarity clusters, which is consistent with antigen-driven responses. All patients had alopecia, a presumed autoimmune disease, so their immune response might differ from that of healthy individuals.

The library was made by RACE. The sequencing machine was a NextSeq 500. During library preparation, unique molecular identifiers were attached to individual cDNA molecules so that TCRs could be counted in a quantitative, reproducible way. From each blood RNA sample, both TCR alpha and TCR beta chains were sequenced. In the paper's pipeline: Samples had a median of roughly 98,000 TCRs, with a range from roughly 23,224 to 700,000. The Decombinator software suite was used to annotate the V, J and CDR3 of the TCR reads. To make PS versus PT1 abundance plots, every sample was subsampled to the same number of TCRs (28,000). Expanded TCRs were defined as absent before sensitization and observed at least eight times at the 2-week time point. TCRdb's own reprocessing of the public reads used fastp at Q25 and MiXCR and kept productive beta chains. Rows matching on CDR3 protein sequence are summarized as one entry with the most common DNA and genes. TCRdb assigned the V and J calls; the authors' analysis was not used. This sample is represented by approximately 400,000 distinct CDR3 sequences; 4.5% to 5.5% of them were singletons. Jointly, the top ten make up 2.5% to 3% of the sample.

Reading the label with the study, this specimen's time point is: pre-sensitization, week 0. The treatment or condition label of this sample denotes: therapeutic diphenylcyclopropenone sensitization with weekly scalp DPC. At every patch-test visit, the blood draw took place before the patch test was put on. Eligible patients were aged 18 to 70, diagnosed with alopecia, deemed suitable for DPC therapy, and excluded if pregnant. Total RNA was isolated from unfractionated whole blood collected in Tempus Blood RNA tubes. This clonotype was counted ten times or more. The antigen it recognizes is unknown. No base quality information exists; no much larger clone differs at one position. Trimming removed 6 bases from V and 4 bases from J, leaving 11 bases between the germline ends. The CDR3 holds 13 amino acids from the cysteine to the phenylalanine. The retained sequence is limited to the CDR3, 39 bases, with the frame set at the first base.

Sample: whole blood, taken in connection with sensitization to the hapten diphenylcyclopropenone (DPC). The chain was built from TRBV12-3 or TRBV12-4 and TRBJ2-3; a confident D gene designation cannot be given. This TCR was sampled from a woman aged 50 to 60 with alopecia areata. Some clones in this sample may be carry-over from other donors' samples. The DNA sequence follows: TGTGCCAGCAGCCCCAATCCCCCAGATACGCAGTATTTT. Its translation is CASSPNPPDTQYF.